Listed below are T cell receptor beta chains from one sample, sequenced in a study of T cells in Graves' hyperthyroidism and ophthalmopathy. In TCRdb, the multiplex PCR reads were re-called with MiXCR into one record per CDR3 protein. The sample records approximately 32,000 distinct CDR3 sequences, around half being singletons. Material for sequencing was blood. These receptors were collected from a woman in her forties or fifties with Graves' hyperthyroidism that later progressed to Graves' ophthalmopathy. The CDR3 runs from the conserved cysteine through the conserved F or W. A D gene is named only where the DNA matches it firmly. Size tells how often a clone was seen (once, few, many) or the class of an expanded clone, and some rows leave it out.

CDR3 | DNA | D | size | J | V
CASSSREGTNEKLFF | TGTGCCAGCAGCTCCCGAGAGGGAACTAATGAAAAACTGTTTTTT | . | many | TRBJ1-4 | TRBV11-3
CASSLGVSGSTHEQFF | TGTGCCAGCAGCTTAGGAGTTAGCGGGAGTACCCATGAGCAGTTCTTC | TRBD2 | medium-sized | TRBJ2-1 | TRBV11-2
CSAREPVNTEAFF | TGCAGTGCTAGAGAACCTGTGAACACTGAAGCTTTCTTT | . | many | TRBJ1-1 | TRBV20-1
CAISESIGGDQPQHF | TGTGCCATCAGCGAGTCGATAGGGGGTGATCAGCCCCAGCATTTT | . | . | TRBJ1-5 | TRBV10-3
CASSLENKNTEACF | TGCGCCAGCAGTCTGGAGAACAAGAACACGGAAGCTTGCTTT | . | . | TRBJ1-1 | TRBV5-1
CASSLIPGMDTEAFF | TGTGCCAGCAGCCTTATCCCCGGGATGGACACTGAAGCTTTCTTT | . | . | TRBJ1-1 | TRBV9
CSAHPLAGLAGNYEQYF | TGCAGTGCTCATCCCCTCGCGGGACTAGCGGGAAACTACGAGCAGTACTTC | TRBD2 | . | TRBJ2-7 | TRBV20-1
CASSPRGLPNEQFF | TGTGCCAGCAGCCCCCGGGGGCTCCCCAATGAGCAGTTCTTC | . | many | TRBJ2-1 | TRBV5-6
CASSLVSGRNYEQYF | TGTGCCAGCAGCTTAGTTAGCGGGAGAAACTACGAGCAGTACTTC | TRBD2 | . | TRBJ2-7 | TRBV7-8
CAWTPGRGQETQYF | TGTGCCTGGACCCCTGGGAGGGGGCAAGAGACCCAGTACTTC | . | many | TRBJ2-5 | TRBV30
CASSAGAGRETQYF | TGTGCCAGCAGCGCTGGGGCGGGACGGGAGACCCAGTACTTC | . | many | TRBJ2-5 | TRBV3-1
CASSSRWGENVLTF | TGTGCCAGCAGTTCCCGATGGGGGGAAAACGTCCTGACTTTC | . | . | TRBJ2-6 | TRBV12-3/TRBV12-4
CASSPDRDGNQPQHF | TGTGCCAGCAGTCCGGACAGGGACGGGAATCAGCCCCAGCATTTT | TRBD1 | many | TRBJ1-5 | TRBV12-3/TRBV12-4
CSARVVQTLNTEQFF | TGCAGTGCTAGAGTGGTCCAGACCTTGAACACTGAGCAGTTCTTC | . | . | TRBJ2-1 | TRBV20-1
CATSSRGEGETQYF | TGTGCCACCAGTTCCAGGGGAGAGGGGGAGACCCAGTACTTC | . | . | TRBJ2-5 | TRBV24-1
CASSESELNTEAFF | TGTGCCAGCAGCGAGAGTGAGTTGAACACTGAAGCTTTCTTT | . | . | TRBJ1-1 | TRBV7-8
CASRYQETQYF | TGTGCCAGCAGGTACCAAGAGACCCAGTACTTC | . | medium-sized | TRBJ2-5 | TRBV2
CSATISGSLTGELFF | TGCAGTGCGACTATTAGTGGGAGTCTCACCGGGGAGTTGTTTTTT | . | . | TRBJ2-2 | TRBV20-1
CASSPSNTGELFF | TGTGCCAGCAGCCCATCAAACACCGGGGAGCTGTTTTTT | . | many | TRBJ2-2 | TRBV18
CASSAGQGAYGYTF | TGTGCCAGCAGCGCGGGACAGGGGGCCTATGGCTACACCTTC | TRBD1 | . | TRBJ1-2 | TRBV7-9
CASKRDSFQETQYF | TGCGCCAGCAAAAGGGACTCGTTCCAAGAGACCCAGTACTTC | . | many | TRBJ2-5 | TRBV5-1
CATSRGGQAHEQFF | TGTGCCACCAGCAGAGGAGGGCAGGCACATGAGCAGTTCTTC | . | medium-sized | TRBJ2-1 | TRBV15
CASSYSAGVGETQYF | TGTGCCAGCAGTTACTCGGCGGGGGTCGGAGAGACCCAGTACTTC | TRBD2 | . | TRBJ2-5 | TRBV6-5
CASSFSGASGSRDTQYF | TGTGCCAGCAGCTTCTCAGGGGCTAGCGGGAGTCGAGATACGCAGTATTTT | TRBD2 | . | TRBJ2-3 | TRBV7-2
CAWRLGVGDIQYF | TGTGCCTGGAGGTTAGGGGTGGGGGACATTCAGTACTTC | . | many | TRBJ2-4 | TRBV30
CASSLGRPTSSYEQYF | TGTGCCAGCAGCTTAGGCCGGCCCACAAGCTCCTACGAGCAGTACTTC | . | many | TRBJ2-7 | TRBV7-9
CSASHPLHQAKNIQYF | TGCAGTGCTAGCCATCCCCTTCACCAAGCCAAAAACATTCAGTACTTC | . | many | TRBJ2-4 | TRBV20-1
CATEDGSRYGTGEINSPLHF | TGTGCCACCGAGGACGGCAGCCGGTATGGGACAGGGGAGATTAATTCACCCCTCCACTTT | TRBD1 | . | TRBJ1-6 | TRBV6-1
CASSQYTGTEAFF | TGTGCCAGCAGCCAATATACAGGCACTGAAGCTTTCTTT | . | once | TRBJ1-1 | TRBV7-2
CASSNELNEKLFF | TGTGCCAGTAGCAACGAGCTTAATGAAAAACTGTTTTTT | . | once | TRBJ1-4 | TRBV19
CASSRGTGDGVSSPLHF | TGTGCCAGTAGCCGAGGGACAGGGGACGGGGTTAGCTCACCCCTCCACTTT | TRBD1 | . | TRBJ1-6 | TRBV4-2
CAIGGEANTEAFF | TGTGCCATCGGGGGGGAAGCGAACACTGAAGCTTTCTTT | . | medium-sized | TRBJ1-1 | TRBV10-3
CASSFSGQSRSYGYTF | TGTGCCAGCAGTTTTTCAGGACAGTCTCGATCCTATGGCTACACCTTC | . | many | TRBJ1-2 | TRBV28
CASSPLAGGRQETQYF | TGTGCCAGCAGCCCGTTAGCGGGAGGGAGACAAGAGACCCAGTACTTC | TRBD2 | many | TRBJ2-5 | TRBV4-2
CASSYSRSDGYTF | TGTGCCAGCAGTTACTCCAGGAGCGATGGCTACACCTTC | . | many | TRBJ1-2 | TRBV6-2/TRBV6-3
CANSAEAEGPYEQYF | TGTGCCAACAGTGCGGAGGCGGAGGGACCCTACGAGCAGTACTTC | . | . | TRBJ2-7 | TRBV2
CASSQDSGKQFF | TGCGCCAGCAGCCAAGATAGCGGGAAGCAGTTCTTC | TRBD2 | . | TRBJ2-1 | TRBV4-1
CASSLEGTGVNSPLHF | TGCGCCAGCAGCTTGGAGGGTACAGGGGTTAATTCACCCCTCCACTTT | TRBD1 | . | TRBJ1-6 | TRBV5-1
CATSSLTGGTEAFF | TGTGCCACCAGCAGTCTCACAGGGGGCACTGAAGCTTTCTTT | TRBD1 | medium-sized | TRBJ1-1 | TRBV15
CATSRPTSGNYNEQFF | TGTGCCACCAGCAGACCGACTAGCGGGAACTACAATGAGCAGTTCTTC | TRBD2 | . | TRBJ2-1 | TRBV15
CASSPQGLAGRDEKLFF | TGTGCCAGCAGCCCACAGGGACTAGCGGGAAGAGATGAAAAACTGTTTTTT | . | . | TRBJ1-4 | TRBV7-3
CASSLPLRDRGTVAKNTQYF | TGCGCCAGCAGCCTACCACTCCGGGACAGGGGAACAGTGGCCAAAAACACTCAGTACTTC | TRBD1 | . | TRBJ2-4 | TRBV4-1
CASSLTGGGNQPQHF | TGTGCCAGCAGCCTTACAGGGGGCGGAAATCAGCCCCAGCATTTT | TRBD1 | many | TRBJ1-5 | TRBV3-1
CASRSSGRAVYEQYF | TGTGCCAGCAGATCAAGCGGGAGGGCCGTTTACGAGCAGTACTTC | TRBD2 | . | TRBJ2-7 | TRBV10-3
CASSLARAPANTEAFF | TGTGCCAGCAGCTTAGCTCGGGCCCCCGCGAACACTGAAGCTTTCTTT | . | many | TRBJ1-1 | TRBV7-9